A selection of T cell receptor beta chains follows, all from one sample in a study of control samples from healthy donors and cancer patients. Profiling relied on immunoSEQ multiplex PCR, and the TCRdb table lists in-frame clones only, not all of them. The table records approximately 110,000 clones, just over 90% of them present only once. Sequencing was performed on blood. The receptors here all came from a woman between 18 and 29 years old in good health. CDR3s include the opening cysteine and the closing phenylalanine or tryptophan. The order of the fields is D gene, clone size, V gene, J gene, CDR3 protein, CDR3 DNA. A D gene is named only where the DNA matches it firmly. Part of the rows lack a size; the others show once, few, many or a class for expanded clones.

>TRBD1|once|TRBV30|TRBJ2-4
CAWRPNRGWVAKNIQYF
TGTGCCTGGAGGCCCAACAGGGGGTGGGTGGCCAAAAACATTCAGTACTTC
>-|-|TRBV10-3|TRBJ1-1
CAISEGWNTEAFF
TGTGCCATCAGTGAAGGATGGAACACTGAAGCTTTCTTT
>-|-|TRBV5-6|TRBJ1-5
CASSLGDSSNQPQHF
TGTGCCAGCAGCTTAGGTGATAGTAGCAATCAGCCCCAGCATTTT
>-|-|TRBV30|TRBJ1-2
CAWSPAPAPVNYGYTF
TGTGCCTGGAGTCCGGCCCCGGCGCCCGTAAACTATGGCTACACCTTC
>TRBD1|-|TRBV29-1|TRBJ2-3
CSVGGRGQVQDTQYF
TGCAGCGTTGGGGGGCGGGGACAGGTTCAAGATACGCAGTATTTT
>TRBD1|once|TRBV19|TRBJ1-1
CASSRPGQGVQGMNTEAFF
TGTGCCAGTAGTAGACCGGGACAGGGTGTCCAAGGAATGAACACTGAAGCTTTCTTT
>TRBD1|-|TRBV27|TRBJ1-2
CASKPDRGHNYGYTF
TGTGCCAGCAAACCTGACAGGGGGCATAACTATGGCTACACCTTC
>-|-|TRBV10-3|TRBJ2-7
CAISDSYEQYF
TGTGCCATCAGTGACTCCTACGAGCAGTACTTC
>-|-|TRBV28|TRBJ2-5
CASSQLNLVLQETQYF
TGTGCCAGCAGCCAATTAAACTTGGTTTTACAAGAGACCCAGTACTTC
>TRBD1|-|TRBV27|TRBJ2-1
CASSQDRGPYNEQFF
TGTGCCAGCAGTCAGGACAGGGGGCCGTACAATGAGCAGTTCTTC
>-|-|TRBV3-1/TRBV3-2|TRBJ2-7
CASSQQPSYYEQYF
TGTGCCAGCAGCCAGCAGCCCTCGTACTACGAGCAGTACTTC
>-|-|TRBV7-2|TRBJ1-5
CASSLAWGSNQPQHF
TGTGCCAGCAGCTTAGCGTGGGGTAGCAATCAGCCCCAGCATTTT
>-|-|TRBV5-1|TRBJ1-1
CASSLGGSAEAFF
TGCGCCAGCAGCTTGGGGGGTAGCGCTGAAGCTTTCTTT
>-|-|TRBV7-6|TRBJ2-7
CASSLGGTYEQYF
TGTGCCAGCAGCTTAGGGGGGACCTACGAGCAGTACTTC
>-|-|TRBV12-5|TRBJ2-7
CASGLFGGDEQYF
TGTGCTAGTGGTTTGTTCGGGGGAGACGAGCAGTACTTC
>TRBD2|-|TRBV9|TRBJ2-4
CASSVMYGGRAGKNIQYF
TGTGCCAGCAGCGTAATGTACGGCGGGAGGGCCGGCAAAAACATTCAGTACTTC
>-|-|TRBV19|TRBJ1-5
CASSTTAYSNQPQHF
TGTGCCAGTAGTACGACCGCCTATAGCAATCAGCCCCAGCATTTT
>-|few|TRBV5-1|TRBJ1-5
CASSLGGRINQPQHF
TGCGCCAGCAGCTTGGGGGGGCGTATCAATCAGCCCCAGCATTTT
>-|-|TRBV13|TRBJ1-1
CASGFGNTEAFF
TGTGCCAGCGGGTTCGGGAACACTGAAGCTTTCTTT
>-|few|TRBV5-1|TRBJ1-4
CASSLEAGSYEKLFF
TGCGCCAGCAGCTTGGAGGCAGGCTCCTATGAAAAACTGTTTTTT
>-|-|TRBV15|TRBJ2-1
CATSRNKVDEQFF
TGTGCCACCAGCAGAAACAAGGTGGATGAGCAGTTCTTC
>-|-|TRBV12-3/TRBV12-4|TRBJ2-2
CASRNGGELFF
TGTGCCAGTCGGAATGGCGGGGAGCTGTTTTTT
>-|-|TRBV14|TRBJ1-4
CASSPLGGSEKLFF
TGTGCCAGCAGCCCACTGGGGGGGTCCGAAAAACTGTTTTTT
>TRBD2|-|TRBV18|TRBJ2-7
CASSQLAGASYEQYF
TGTGCCAGCTCCCAACTAGCGGGAGCCTCCTACGAGCAGTACTTC
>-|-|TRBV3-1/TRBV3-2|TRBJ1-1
CASSQANAEAFF
TGTGCCAGCAGCCAAGCAAATGCCGAAGCTTTCTTT
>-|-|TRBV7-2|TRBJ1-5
CASSSPGGNQPQHF
TGTGCCAGCAGCTCTCCAGGTGGGAATCAGCCCCAGCATTTT
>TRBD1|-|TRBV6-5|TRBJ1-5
CASRRRDRGMEPQHF
TGTGCCAGCAGACGCCGGGACAGGGGGATGGAGCCCCAGCATTTT
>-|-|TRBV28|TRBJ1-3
CASKGVRWTELYSGNTIYF
TGTGCCAGCAAGGGGGTTAGATGGACCGAACTATACTCTGGAAACACCATATATTTT
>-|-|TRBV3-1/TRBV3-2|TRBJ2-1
CASSQDWGRNEQFF
TGTGCCAGCAGCCAAGATTGGGGGAGAAATGAGCAGTTCTTC
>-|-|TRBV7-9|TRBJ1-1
CASSLGRPTGAYEAFF
TGTGCCAGCAGCTTAGGCAGACCGACGGGGGCTTATGAAGCTTTCTTT
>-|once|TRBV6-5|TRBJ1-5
CASSPLGYNQPQHF
TGTGCCAGCAGCCCCCTAGGTTATAATCAGCCCCAGCATTTT
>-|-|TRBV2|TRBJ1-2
CASNDVPGRAKYLNYGYTF
TGTGCCAGCAACGACGTGCCCGGGAGAGCTAAGTACCTTAACTATGGCTACACCTTC
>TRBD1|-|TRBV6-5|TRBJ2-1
CASSSSGTGVKGEQFF
TGTGCCAGCAGTTCTTCCGGGACAGGGGTCAAAGGTGAGCAGTTCTTC
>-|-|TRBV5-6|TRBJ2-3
CASSLAPDTQYF
TGTGCCAGCAGCCTAGCGCCAGATACGCAGTATTTT
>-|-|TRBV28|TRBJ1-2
CANPPRYREVIGYTF
TGTGCCAACCCGCCACGATACAGGGAGGTTATTGGCTACACCTTC
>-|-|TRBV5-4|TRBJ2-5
CASSLSRVQETQYF
TGTGCCAGCAGCTTGAGCCGAGTACAAGAGACCCAGTACTTC
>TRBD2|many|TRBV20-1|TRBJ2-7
CSASIAGVGEQYF
TGCAGTGCTAGTATTGCGGGAGTGGGTGAGCAGTACTTC
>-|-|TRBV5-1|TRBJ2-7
CASSLHSYEQYF
TGCGCCAGCAGCCTTCACAGTTACGAGCAGTACTTC
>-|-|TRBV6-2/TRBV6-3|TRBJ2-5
CASSPLTEETQYF
TGTGCCAGCAGTCCCCTGACGGAAGAGACCCAGTACTTC
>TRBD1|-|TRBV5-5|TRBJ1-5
CASSPRGDRDQPQHF
TGTGCCAGCAGCCCTCGAGGGGACAGGGATCAGCCCCAGCATTTT
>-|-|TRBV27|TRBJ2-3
CASGLGFGTDTQYF
TGTGCCAGCGGTTTGGGTTTCGGAACAGATACGCAGTATTTT